This T cell receptor beta chain came from a study of response to subunit inactivated influenza vaccine. Whole-study findings and limits: The authors put forward the suggestion that each seasonal influenza vaccination may bring in only a limited number of new T cells.

Per germline, CDR1 SGHRS and CDR2 YFSETQ. The CDR3 has 16 residues. Trimming took 4 bases from V and 4 from J; bases not matched to a gene: 12. The sample holds a few counts of this clonotype. Its antigen is unidentified. TCRdb recomputed calls from the RT-PCR reads with MiXCR, one row per CDR3 protein. Here the sample spans 530,000 or so distinct CDR3 sequences, around 25% being singletons. The source of this sequence is a man aged 50 to 60 who received an inactivated influenza vaccine. Sequencing was performed on CD4+ T cells sorted from PBMCs, taken roughly 5 days after vaccination. The J gene is TRBJ2-5, the V gene TRBV5-1, with 8 bases aligning to TRBD1. CDR3 sequence reads: CASSRLDRGRGETQYF. The CDR3, as DNA: TGCGCCAGCAGCCGACTCGACAGGGGTCGGGGAGAGACCCAGTACTTC. Together with reference TRBV5-1 and TRBJ2-5, the CDR3 gives the full variable domain: KAGVTQTPRYLIKTRGQQVTLSCSPISGHRSVSWYQQTPGQGLQFLFEYFSETQRNKGNFPGRFSGRQFSNSRSEMNVSTLELGDSALYLCASSRLDRGRGETQYFGPGTRLLVL.